The 18 T cell receptor beta chains reported below all come from one sample, sequenced in a study of blood T cell repertoires in COVID-19. Sequenced by immunoSEQ multiplex PCR; TCRdb stores in-frame clones only, minus some. The sample yields under 30,000 clones, under 95% seen once. What was sequenced was peripheral blood. Receptors were obtained from a man aged 45-60 years with active COVID-19.

This chain uses TRBV5-1 with TRBJ2-7; 9 bases match TRBD1. The germline V gene has CDR1 SGHRS and CDR2 YFSETQ. V shed 5 bases and J 3 bases; nucleotides not matched to a gene: 9. This CDR3 is built from 15 residues. DNA for the CDR3: TGCGCCAGCAGTTCCGGGACAGGGTGGGTCTACGAGCAGTACTTC. Its translation: CASSSGTGWVYEQYF.

The gene calls are TRBV5-1 and TRBJ1-1; D is unresolved. The CDR3 sequence is 15 residues long. Germline values: CDR1 SGHRS, CDR2 YFSETQ. The germline V and J ends were trimmed by 3 bases and 0 bases, with 12 bases remaining between them. This chain's CDR3 is CASSYESGMNTEAFF. The CDR3 DNA reads as TGCGCCAGCAGCTATGAAAGCGGCATGAACACTGAAGCTTTCTTT.

V is TRBV2 and J is TRBJ2-7; TRBD1 matches at 9 bases. Germline lookup yields CDR1 SNHLY and CDR2 FYNNEI. CDR3 length equals 16 residues. J lost 0 bases, V lost 4 bases, and 7 bases had no gene match. The chain's CDR3 is CASSAWDRADSYEQYF. CDR3 nucleotide sequence: TGTGCCAGCAGTGCCTGGGACAGGGCTGACTCCTACGAGCAGTACTTC.

This clone was picked up one time. The J gene is TRBJ2-7, the V gene TRBV27; TRBD2 might be the D (5 bases). Germline values: CDR1 MNHEY, CDR2 SMNVEV (reference sequence). Trimming pared 3 bases from V and 0 bases from J, leaving 9 bases between. The CDR3 contains 14 residues. CDR3 amino acids: CASSLSGSSYEQYF. Here the CDR3 DNA reads TGTGCCAGCAGTTTGTCGGGAAGCTCCTACGAGCAGTACTTC.

This CDR3 is CASSPYTGGFESDTQYF. As DNA, the CDR3 is TGCGCCAGCAGCCCCTATACAGGGGGGTTTGAATCTGATACGCAGTATTTT. The rearrangement joins TRBV5-1 to TRBJ2-3, with 8 positions matching TRBD1. The germline gives CDR1 SGHRS, CDR2 YFSETQ. With V trimmed by 4 bases and J by 6 bases, 16 bases remained unmatched. This CDR3 contains 17 residues.

The chain employs TRBV2 and TRBJ1-5, with D unclear. Germline assignment: CDR1 SNHLY and CDR2 FYNNEI. This CDR3 is built from 13 residues. The V end was cut by 6 bases, the J end by 3 bases, with 9 bases between. The CDR3 loop is CASRTASNQPQHF. The CDR3 DNA reads TGTGCCAGCAGAACAGCTTCCAATCAGCCCCAGCATTTT.

This chain links TRBV6-5 with TRBJ2-5, with D possibly TRBD2 on 5 matching bases. Germline V gene data show CDR1 as MNHEY and CDR2 as SVGAGI. The CDR3 spans 12 residues. V was clipped by 7 bases and J by 5 bases, with 11 bases between them. CDR3 nucleotides: TGTGCCAGCAAGAGGGATCGGGAGACCCAGTACTTC. The encoded protein is CASKRDRETQYF.

The rearrangement links TRBV19 to TRBJ2-3, with D unclear. The CDR3 consists of 13 residues. The germline V and J ends were trimmed by 1 base and 3 bases, with 5 bases remaining between them. Germline CDR1 reads LNHDA; CDR2 reads SQIVND (reference sequence). For the CDR3, the DNA is TGTGCCAGTAGTATAGGCGGTACAGATACGCAGTATTTT. Translated, it gives CASSIGGTDTQYF. Full variable domain (outside the CDR3, taken from reference TRBV19 and TRBJ2-3): DGGITQSPKYLFRKEGQNVTLSCEQNLNHDAMYWYRQDPGQGLRLIYYSQIVNDFQKGDIAEGYSVSREKKESFPLTVTSAQKNPTAFYLCASSIGGTDTQYFGPGTRLTVL.

The rearrangement uses TRBV28 and TRBJ2-1, with TRBD1 matching over 8 bases. The CDR3 has 14 residues. The V segment lost 5 bases and the J segment 5 bases; nucleotides outside the gene matches: 5. In germline, CDR1 is MDHEN, CDR2 SYDVKM. CDR3: CASSTTGVHNEQFF. In nucleotides, the CDR3 is TGTGCCAGCAGTACGACAGGGGTGCACAATGAGCAGTTCTTC. The full variable domain, in which reference TRBV28 and TRBJ2-1 provide the parts outside the CDR3, is DVKVTQSSRYLVKRTGEKVFLECVQDMDHENMFWYRQDPGLGLRLIYFSYDVKMKEKGDIPEGYSVSREKKERFSLILESASTNQTSMYLCASSTTGVHNEQFFGPGTRLTVL.

This clone was detected once. The chain carries TRBV19 and TRBJ2-7; 11 bases are shared with TRBD2. The germline V gene encodes CDR1 LNHDA and CDR2 SQIVND (reference sequence). The CDR3 contains 16 residues. J lost 4 bases, V lost 5 bases, and 10 bases had no gene match. CDR3 sequence: CASSAGTSGNRYEQYF. In DNA form, the CDR3 reads TGTGCCAGTAGTGCCGGGACTAGCGGTAATAGGTACGAGCAGTACTTC.

CDR3: CASSHAGQINQPQHF. CDR3 DNA sequence: TGCGCCAGCAGCCACGCGGGACAGATAAATCAGCCCCAGCATTTT. The chain recombines TRBV4-1 with TRBJ1-5; 7 positions match TRBD1. The ends lost 3 bases at V and 4 bases at J; junction bases unmatched: 6. The length of the CDR3 is 15 residues. In germline, CDR1 is MGHRA, CDR2 YSYEKL.

This rearrangement joins TRBV5-1 to TRBJ2-3; 9 nucleotides match TRBD2. Germline values: CDR1 SGHRS, CDR2 YFSETQ. V was clipped by 2 bases and J by 2 bases; unmatched bases: 3. CDR3 length: 15 residues. The DNA of the CDR3 is TGCGCCAGCAGCTTATTAGCGGGAGCCACAGATACGCAGTATTTT. Translated, it gives CASSLLAGATDTQYF.

This clone has just a few counts. The CDR3, as DNA: TGTGCCAGCAGCGTAGACTACACCGGGGAGCTGTTTTTT. It is translated as CASSVDYTGELFF. This chain joins TRBV9 and TRBJ2-2; no clear D gene. Trimming took 0 bases from V and 3 from J, leaving 3 bases between them. The CDR3 is 13 residues long. CDR1 is SGDLS and CDR2 is YYNGEE in the germline V gene.

The V gene is TRBV27, the J gene TRBJ1-5; TRBD1 matches 8 bases. The germline gives CDR1 MNHEY, CDR2 SMNVEV (reference sequence). With V trimmed by 6 bases and J by 7 bases, 17 bases remained unmatched. The length of the CDR3 is 17 residues. The CDR3 here is CASSPLDRDLGGQPQHF. The CDR3 coding sequence is TGTGCCAGCAGCCCTCTGGACAGGGACCTTGGAGGCCAGCCCCAGCATTTT.

This rearrangement joins TRBV7-9 to TRBJ2-7; no clear D gene. There are 15 residues in the CDR3. CDR1 and CDR2 from the germline V gene are SEHNR and FQNEAQ (reference sequence). V lost 0 bases and J 0 bases, leaving 9 bases between the germline ends. The CDR3 DNA is TGTGCCAGCAGCTTAGCGGAGCCCTCCTCCTACGAGCAGTACTTC. As protein: CASSLAEPSSYEQYF. Looking up the rest from reference TRBV7-9 and TRBJ2-7 gives the full variable domain: DTGVSQNPRHKITKRGQNVTFRCDPISEHNRLYWYRQTLGQGPEFLTYFQNEAQLEKSRLLSDRFSAERPKGSFSTLEIQRTEQGDSAMYLCASSLAEPSSYEQYFGPGTRLTVT.

This chain links TRBV11-2 with TRBJ2-7; 7 bases match TRBD2. After removal of 5 bases from V and 4 bases from J, the junction contained 14 bases not matched to a gene. The CDR3 length is 16 residues. Germline assignment: CDR1 SGHAT and CDR2 FQNNGV. The CDR3: CASSPRTSESKYEQYF. The DNA for the CDR3 is TGTGCCAGCAGCCCCAGAACTAGCGAATCGAAATACGAGCAGTACTTC.

The count of this clone is one. V is TRBV20-1 and J is TRBJ2-1, with 11 bases identical to TRBD2. Germline trimming cut 3 bases from V and 8 bases from J; bases unmatched to any gene: 15. CDR3 length: 17 residues. Germline CDR1 DFQATT, CDR2 SNEGSKA (reference sequence). The CDR3: CSASSSELAGVGDEQFF. The CDR3 DNA follows: TGCAGTGCTAGTTCATCCGAACTAGCGGGAGTTGGAGATGAGCAGTTCTTC.

The chain recombines TRBV6-5 with TRBJ2-2, with 7 bases fitting TRBD1. After removal of 3 bases from V and 6 bases from J, the junction contained 1 base not matched to a gene. This CDR3 spans 13 amino acids. CDR1 and CDR2 from the germline V gene are MNHEY and SVGAGI. The CDR3 region is CASSYTGAGELFF. The CDR3 nucleotides are TGTGCCAGCAGTTATACAGGGGCCGGGGAGCTGTTTTTT.